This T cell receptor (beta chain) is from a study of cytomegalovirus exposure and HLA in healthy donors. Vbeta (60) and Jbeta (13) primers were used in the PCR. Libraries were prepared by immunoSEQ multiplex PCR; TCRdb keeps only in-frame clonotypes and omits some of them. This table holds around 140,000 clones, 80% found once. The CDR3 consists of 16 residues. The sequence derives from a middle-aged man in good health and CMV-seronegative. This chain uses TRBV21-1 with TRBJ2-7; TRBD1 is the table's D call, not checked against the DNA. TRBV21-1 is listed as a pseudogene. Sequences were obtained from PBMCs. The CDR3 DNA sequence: TGTGCCAGCAGCAAAGGACCCGGGACAGGAAGGAACGAGCAGTACTTC. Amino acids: CASSKGPGTGRNEQYF.